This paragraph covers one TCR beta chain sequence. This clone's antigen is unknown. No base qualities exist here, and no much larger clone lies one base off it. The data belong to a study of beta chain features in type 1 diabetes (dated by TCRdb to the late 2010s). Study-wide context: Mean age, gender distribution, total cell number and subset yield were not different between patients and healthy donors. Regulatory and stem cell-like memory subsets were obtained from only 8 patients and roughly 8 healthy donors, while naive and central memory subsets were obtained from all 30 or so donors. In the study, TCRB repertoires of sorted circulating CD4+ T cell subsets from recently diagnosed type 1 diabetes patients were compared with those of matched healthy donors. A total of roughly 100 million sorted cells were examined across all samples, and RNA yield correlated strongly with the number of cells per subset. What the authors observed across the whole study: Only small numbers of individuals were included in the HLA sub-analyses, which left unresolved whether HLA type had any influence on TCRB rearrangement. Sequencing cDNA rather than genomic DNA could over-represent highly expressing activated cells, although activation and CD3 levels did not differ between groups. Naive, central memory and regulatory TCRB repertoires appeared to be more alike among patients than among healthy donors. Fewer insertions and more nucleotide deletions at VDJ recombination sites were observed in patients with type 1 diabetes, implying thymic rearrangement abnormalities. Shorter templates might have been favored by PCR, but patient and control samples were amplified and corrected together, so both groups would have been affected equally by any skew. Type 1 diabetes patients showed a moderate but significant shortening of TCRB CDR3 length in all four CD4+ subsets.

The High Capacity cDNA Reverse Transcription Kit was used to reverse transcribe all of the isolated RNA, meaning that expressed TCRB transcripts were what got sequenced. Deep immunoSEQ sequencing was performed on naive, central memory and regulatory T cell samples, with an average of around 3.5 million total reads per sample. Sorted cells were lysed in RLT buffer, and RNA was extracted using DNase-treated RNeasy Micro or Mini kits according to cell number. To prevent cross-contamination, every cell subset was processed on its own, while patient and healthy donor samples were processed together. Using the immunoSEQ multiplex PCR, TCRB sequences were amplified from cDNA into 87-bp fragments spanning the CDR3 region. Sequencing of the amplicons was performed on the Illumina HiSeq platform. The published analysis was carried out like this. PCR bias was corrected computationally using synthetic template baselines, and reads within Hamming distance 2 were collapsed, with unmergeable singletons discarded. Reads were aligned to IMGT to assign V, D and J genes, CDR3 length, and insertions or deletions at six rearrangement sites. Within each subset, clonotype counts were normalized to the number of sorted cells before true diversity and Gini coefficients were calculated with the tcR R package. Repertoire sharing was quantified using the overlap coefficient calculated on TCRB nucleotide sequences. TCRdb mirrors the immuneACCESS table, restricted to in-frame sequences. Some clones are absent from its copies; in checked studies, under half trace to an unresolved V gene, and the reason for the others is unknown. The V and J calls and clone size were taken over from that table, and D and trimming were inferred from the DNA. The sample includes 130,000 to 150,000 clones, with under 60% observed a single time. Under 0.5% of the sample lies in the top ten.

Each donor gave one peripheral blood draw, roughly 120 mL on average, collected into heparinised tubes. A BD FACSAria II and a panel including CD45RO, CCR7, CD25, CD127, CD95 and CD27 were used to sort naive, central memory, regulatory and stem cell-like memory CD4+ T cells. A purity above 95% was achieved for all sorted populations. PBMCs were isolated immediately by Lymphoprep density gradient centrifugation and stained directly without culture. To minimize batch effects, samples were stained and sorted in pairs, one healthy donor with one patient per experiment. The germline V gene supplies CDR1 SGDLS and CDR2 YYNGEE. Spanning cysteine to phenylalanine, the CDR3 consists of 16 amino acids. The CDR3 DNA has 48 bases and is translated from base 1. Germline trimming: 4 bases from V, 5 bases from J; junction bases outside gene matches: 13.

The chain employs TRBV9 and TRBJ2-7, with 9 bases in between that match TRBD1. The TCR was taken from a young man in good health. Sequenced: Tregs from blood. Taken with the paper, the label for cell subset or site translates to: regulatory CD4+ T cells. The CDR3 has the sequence CASSRQPGQGPHEQYF. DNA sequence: TGTGCCAGCAGCAGACAACCGGGACAGGGTCCCCACGAGCAGTACTTC.